Listed below are T cell receptor beta chains from one sample, sequenced in a study of regulatory T cells in long-lasting Graves disease. Via MiXCR, TCRdb re-called the multiplex PCR reads, giving one row per CDR3 protein. The sample consists of about half a million distinct CDR3 sequences, 20% to 25% of them appearing once. The specimen comprised peripheral blood mononuclear cells (PBMCs), sampled when the disease was refractory, from a patient treated with antithyroid drugs. Receptor source: a female donor with Graves disease. Both conserved end residues are part of each CDR3. Fields, in order: V gene, clone size, J gene, D gene, CDR3 protein, CDR3 DNA. D genes are given only for firm matches. Only some rows state a clone size, as once, few, many or a class for expanded clones.

V gene: TRBV20-1; clone size: .; J gene: TRBJ2-5; D gene: .; CDR3 protein: CSAETIREDETQYF; CDR3 DNA: TGCAGTGCTGAAACCATCCGGGAAGATGAGACCCAGTACTTC
V gene: TRBV28; clone size: many; J gene: TRBJ2-5; D gene: .; CDR3 protein: CASNGLTGAETQYF; CDR3 DNA: TGTGCCAGCAACGGTCTTACGGGGGCGGAGACCCAGTACTTC
V gene: TRBV5-1; clone size: .; J gene: TRBJ1-1; D gene: TRBD1; CDR3 protein: CASSAGQTVGTEAFF; CDR3 DNA: TGCGCCAGCAGCGCGGGACAGACTGTGGGCACTGAAGCTTTCTTT
V gene: TRBV12-5; clone size: many; J gene: TRBJ1-5; D gene: TRBD1; CDR3 protein: CASGFAGGWQPQHF; CDR3 DNA: TGTGCTAGTGGTTTCGCAGGGGGCTGGCAGCCCCAGCATTTT
V gene: TRBV7-8; clone size: many; J gene: TRBJ2-7; D gene: .; CDR3 protein: CASSTAKREQYF; CDR3 DNA: TGTGCCAGCAGCACCGCCAAACGCGAGCAGTACTTC
V gene: TRBV28; clone size: many; J gene: TRBJ1-1; D gene: .; CDR3 protein: CATTLSWGTEAFF; CDR3 DNA: TGTGCCACCACGTTGTCCTGGGGGACTGAAGCTTTCTTT
V gene: TRBV7-8; clone size: many; J gene: TRBJ1-4; D gene: .; CDR3 protein: CASSSRSGLANEKLFF; CDR3 DNA: TGTGCCAGCAGCTCCCGATCGGGGCTCGCTAATGAAAAACTGTTTTTT
V gene: TRBV2; clone size: many; J gene: TRBJ1-1; D gene: .; CDR3 protein: CASSGPTRARTEAFF; CDR3 DNA: TGTGCCAGCAGTGGACCCACGAGGGCGAGAACTGAAGCTTTCTTT
V gene: TRBV4-2; clone size: .; J gene: TRBJ1-2; D gene: .; CDR3 protein: CASSESGVGYTF; CDR3 DNA: TGTGCCAGCAGCGAAAGCGGGGTTGGCTACACCTTC
V gene: TRBV6-1; clone size: many; J gene: TRBJ1-2; D gene: .; CDR3 protein: CASTGAGNGYTF; CDR3 DNA: TGTGCCAGCACAGGAGCAGGGAATGGCTACACCTTC
V gene: TRBV24-1; clone size: .; J gene: TRBJ2-1; D gene: TRBD1; CDR3 protein: CATSPKGQGGYNEQFF; CDR3 DNA: TGTGCCACCAGTCCAAAGGGACAGGGGGGCTACAATGAGCAGTTCTTC
V gene: TRBV7-2; clone size: .; J gene: TRBJ2-1; D gene: TRBD1; CDR3 protein: CASSPGDRPVEQFF; CDR3 DNA: TGTGCCAGCAGCCCAGGGGACAGACCTGTTGAGCAGTTCTTC
V gene: TRBV28; clone size: many; J gene: TRBJ2-5; D gene: TRBD1; CDR3 protein: CASSLRDSQETQYF; CDR3 DNA: TGTGCCAGCAGTTTAAGGGACAGTCAAGAGACCCAGTACTTC
V gene: TRBV28; clone size: .; J gene: TRBJ1-5; D gene: TRBD1; CDR3 protein: CASSTGTGARRKPQHF; CDR3 DNA: TGTGCCAGCAGCACCGGGACAGGAGCACGACGAAAGCCCCAGCATTTT
V gene: TRBV19; clone size: many; J gene: TRBJ2-7; D gene: .; CDR3 protein: CASSQRDGPYEQYF; CDR3 DNA: TGTGCCAGTAGTCAACGGGACGGACCCTACGAGCAGTACTTC
V gene: TRBV5-1; clone size: .; J gene: TRBJ2-3; D gene: TRBD2; CDR3 protein: CASSSGGRDTQYF; CDR3 DNA: TGCGCCAGCAGCTCGGGCGGGAGGGATACGCAGTATTTT
V gene: TRBV11-2; clone size: many; J gene: TRBJ1-2; D gene: TRBD1; CDR3 protein: CASSFQGAGYGYTF; CDR3 DNA: TGTGCCAGCAGCTTTCAGGGGGCTGGCTATGGCTACACCTTC
V gene: TRBV12-3/TRBV12-4; clone size: .; J gene: TRBJ2-7; D gene: .; CDR3 protein: CASSPILSYEQYF; CDR3 DNA: TGTGCCAGCAGTCCCATCCTATCCTACGAGCAGTACTTC
V gene: TRBV6-5; clone size: .; J gene: TRBJ1-5; D gene: .; CDR3 protein: CASSYMSTGKDQPQHF; CDR3 DNA: TGTGCCAGCAGTTATATGAGCACAGGGAAGGATCAGCCCCAGCATTTT
V gene: TRBV14; clone size: few; J gene: TRBJ2-1; D gene: TRBD2; CDR3 protein: CASSQTYRTSGTSGEQFF; CDR3 DNA: TGTGCCAGCAGCCAAACTTATAGGACTAGCGGGACCTCGGGTGAGCAGTTCTTC
V gene: TRBV12-5; clone size: few; J gene: TRBJ2-5; D gene: .; CDR3 protein: CASGLARGDLETQYF; CDR3 DNA: TGTGCTAGTGGTTTGGCCAGGGGAGATCTAGAGACCCAGTACTTC
V gene: TRBV12-3/TRBV12-4; clone size: many; J gene: TRBJ1-2; D gene: TRBD1; CDR3 protein: CASSPTGEGIYGYTF; CDR3 DNA: TGTGCCAGCAGTCCAACAGGGGAGGGTATCTATGGCTACACCTTC
V gene: TRBV7-9; clone size: few; J gene: TRBJ1-2; D gene: TRBD1; CDR3 protein: CASSSAGTGGVDGYTF; CDR3 DNA: TGTGCCAGCAGCTCCGCCGGGACAGGGGGCGTTGATGGCTACACCTTC
V gene: TRBV5-5; clone size: .; J gene: TRBJ2-2; D gene: .; CDR3 protein: CASRLDPAGELFF; CDR3 DNA: TGTGCCAGCAGGCTTGACCCTGCCGGGGAGCTGTTTTTT
V gene: TRBV19; clone size: few; J gene: TRBJ2-2; D gene: .; CDR3 protein: CASRVLQSGELFF; CDR3 DNA: TGTGCCAGTAGAGTTCTTCAGTCCGGGGAGCTGTTTTTT
V gene: TRBV7-2; clone size: many; J gene: TRBJ2-5; D gene: TRBD1; CDR3 protein: CASSDGYRGGWETQYF; CDR3 DNA: TGTGCCAGCAGCGACGGATACAGGGGCGGGTGGGAGACCCAGTACTTC
V gene: TRBV27; clone size: many; J gene: TRBJ1-2; D gene: TRBD1; CDR3 protein: CASKDRGREGYTF; CDR3 DNA: TGTGCCAGCAAGGACAGGGGTAGAGAGGGCTACACCTTC
V gene: TRBV12-3/TRBV12-4; clone size: many; J gene: TRBJ2-7; D gene: TRBD2; CDR3 protein: CASSPTSGSSYEQYF; CDR3 DNA: TGTGCCAGCAGTCCGACTAGCGGGAGTTCCTACGAGCAGTACTTC